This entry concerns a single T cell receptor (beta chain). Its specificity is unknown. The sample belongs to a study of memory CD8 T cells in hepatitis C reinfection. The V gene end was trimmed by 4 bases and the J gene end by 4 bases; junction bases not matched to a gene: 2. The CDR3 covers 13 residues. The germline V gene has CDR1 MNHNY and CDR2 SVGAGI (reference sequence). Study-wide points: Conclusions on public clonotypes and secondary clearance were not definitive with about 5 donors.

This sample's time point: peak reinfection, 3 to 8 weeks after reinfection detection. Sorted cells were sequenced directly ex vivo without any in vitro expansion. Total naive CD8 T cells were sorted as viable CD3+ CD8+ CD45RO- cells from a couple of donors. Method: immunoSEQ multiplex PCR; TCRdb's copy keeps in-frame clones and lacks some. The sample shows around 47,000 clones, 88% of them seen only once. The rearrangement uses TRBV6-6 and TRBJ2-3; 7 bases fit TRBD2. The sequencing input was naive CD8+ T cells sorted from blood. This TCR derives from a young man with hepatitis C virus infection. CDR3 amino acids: CASSSGGADTQYF. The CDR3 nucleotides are TGTGCCAGCAGTTCGGGAGGTGCAGATACGCAGTATTTT.